The rows below give T cell receptor beta chains drawn from one sample of a study of blood T cell repertoires in COVID-19. Libraries were prepared by immunoSEQ multiplex PCR; TCRdb keeps only in-frame clonotypes and omits some of them. The repertoire holds 50,000 to 70,000 clones, with around 90% as singletons. The sequenced sample was peripheral blood. Source of these receptors: a human donor with active COVID-19. The donor label of this sample is uncertain. Each CDR3 is given with its conserved first and last residue. D genes are given only for firm matches. Part of the rows lack a size; the others show once, few, many or a class for expanded clones.

V gene	clone size	J gene	CDR3 length	D gene	CDR3 protein	CDR3 DNA
TRBV18	-	TRBJ2-7	14	TRBD1	CASSPDRARDEQYF	TGTGCCAGCTCTCCGGACAGGGCCCGGGACGAGCAGTACTTC
TRBV5-1	-	TRBJ1-1	15	-	CASSPGQPLNTEAFF	TGCGCCAGCAGCCCAGGACAGCCTCTAAACACTGAAGCTTTCTTT
TRBV25-1	-	TRBJ1-1	15	-	CASSELGSGPTEAFF	TGTGCCAGCAGTGAATTGGGGAGCGGGCCCACTGAAGCTTTCTTT
TRBV4-3	-	TRBJ2-3	15	TRBD2	CASSHTSGSTDTQYF	TGCGCCAGCAGCCATACTAGCGGGAGCACAGATACGCAGTATTTT
TRBV28	-	TRBJ1-2	17	-	CASSLVDRRSSNYGYTF	TGTGCCAGCAGTTTAGTTGACAGGCGCAGCTCTAACTATGGCTACACCTTC
TRBV7-2	-	TRBJ2-3	16	TRBD2	CASSLAVASGRGTQYF	TGTGCCAGCAGCTTAGCGGTTGCTAGCGGGAGAGGTACGCAGTATTTT
TRBV18	-	TRBJ1-2	12	TRBD1	CASSLGQGGDTF	TGTGCCAGCTCACTTGGACAGGGCGGGGACACCTTC
TRBV5-1	-	TRBJ1-1	12	TRBD1	CASSLGQGEAFF	TGCGCCAGCAGCTTGGGACAGGGTGAAGCTTTCTTT
TRBV11-2	-	TRBJ2-5	14	-	CASSLTGVRETQYF	TGTGCCAGCAGCCTCACGGGGGTTCGTGAGACCCAGTACTTC
TRBV19	-	TRBJ1-1	13	-	CASSIEGGTEAFF	TGTGCCAGTAGTATCGAAGGGGGCACTGAAGCTTTCTTT
TRBV6-1	-	TRBJ1-1	14	TRBD1	CASSELQGATEAFF	TGTGCCAGCAGTGAGTTGCAGGGGGCTACTGAAGCTTTCTTT
TRBV28	once	TRBJ1-4	14	TRBD1	CASSLKTGHEKLFF	TGTGCCAGCAGTCTGAAGACAGGGCATGAAAAACTGTTTTTT
TRBV7-2	once	TRBJ1-6	16	TRBD1	CASSHRDRDYNSPLHF	TGTGCCAGCAGCCACCGGGACAGGGACTATAATTCACCCCTCCACTTT
TRBV29-1	once	TRBJ2-1	16	TRBD2	CSVEPRLAGMYNEQFF	TGCAGCGTTGAACCTCGACTAGCGGGGATGTACAATGAGCAGTTCTTC
TRBV5-1	-	TRBJ2-7	15	-	CASSFLGQGNHEQYF	TGCGCCAGCAGCTTTTTGGGTCAGGGAAACCACGAGCAGTACTTC
TRBV6-2/TRBV6-3	-	TRBJ2-7	17	TRBD1	CASSYGGWSVRGREQYF	TGTGCCAGCAGTTACGGAGGTTGGTCGGTCAGGGGGCGCGAGCAGTACTTC
TRBV15	-	TRBJ2-5	16	-	CATSAVTVTRSETQYF	TGTGCCACCAGCGCGGTCACGGTTACCCGGAGTGAGACCCAGTACTTC